These T cell receptor beta chains were read from a single sample in a study of technical replicates of blood from a few donors. Here immunoSEQ multiplex PCR was the method, and the copy in TCRdb shows in-frame clones only, minus some. The table lists 70,000 to 85,000 clones, roughly 92% of them singletons, with around 0.34% in the top ten. The sequenced material came from T cells isolated from PBMCs. The receptors here all came from a human donor in good health. Each CDR3 is given without its conserved first and last residue. Fields, in order: J gene, V gene, CDR3 protein.

TRBJ2-4 | TRBV4-1 | ASSQGATSGSQNIQY
TRBJ1-4 | TRBV25-1 | ASRDSHEKLF
TRBJ2-1 | TRBV10-3 | AISGTSASSYNEQF
TRBJ1-5 | TRBV11-2 | ASGHGGNQPQH
TRBJ1-1 | TRBV29-1 | SGRTGGNTEAF
TRBJ1-5 | TRBV4-2 | ASSQVSEGLGNQPQH
TRBJ1-4 | TRBV28 | ASSLLLQGMGVKLF
TRBJ1-1 | TRBV27 | ASSLQMNTEAF
TRBJ1-1 | TRBV4-3 | ASSQEVGGNTEAF
TRBJ2-1 | TRBV6-1 | ASSGPGTGDYNEQF
TRBJ1-5 | TRBV25-1 | ATKGTGWENSNQPQH
TRBJ1-1 | TRBV5-1 | ASSYDSTEAF
TRBJ2-3 | TRBV21-1 | ASSKGGPSGSTDTQY
TRBJ1-1 | TRBV9 | ASSVGGAETSEAF
TRBJ2-7 | TRBV7-9 | ASSLVLAGAIEQY
TRBJ1-1 | TRBV2 | ASTPLSGAF
TRBJ2-1 | TRBV4-1 | ASSQLAGGDEQF
TRBJ1-1 | TRBV27 | ASSLFGEGTEAF